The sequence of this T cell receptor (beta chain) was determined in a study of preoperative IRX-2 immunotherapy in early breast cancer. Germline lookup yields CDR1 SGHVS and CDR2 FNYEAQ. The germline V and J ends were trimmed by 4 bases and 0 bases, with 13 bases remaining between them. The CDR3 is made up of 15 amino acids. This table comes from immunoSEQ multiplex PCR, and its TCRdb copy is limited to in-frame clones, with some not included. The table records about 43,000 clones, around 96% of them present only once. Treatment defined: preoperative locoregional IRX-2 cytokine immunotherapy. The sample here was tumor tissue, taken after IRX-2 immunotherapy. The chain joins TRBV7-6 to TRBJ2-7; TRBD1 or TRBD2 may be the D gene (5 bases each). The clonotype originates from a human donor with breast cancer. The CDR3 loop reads CASSSISGSSYEQYF. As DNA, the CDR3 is TGTGCCAGCAGCTCCATTTCAGGGAGCTCCTACGAGCAGTACTTC. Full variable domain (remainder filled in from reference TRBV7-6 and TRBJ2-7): GAGVSQSPRYKVTKRGQDVALRCDPISGHVSLYWYRQALGQGPEFLTYFNYEAQQDKSGLPNDRFSAERPEGSISTLTIQRTEQRDSAMYRCASSSISGSSYEQYFGPGTRLTVT.